The 19 T cell receptor beta chains given below trace back to one sample, sequenced in a study of glioma-infiltrating T cells. TCR alpha and beta CDR3 regions were amplified from RNA using iRepertoire nested multiplex PCR. TCRdb used MiXCR to reprocess the multiplex PCR reads, holding one entry per CDR3 protein. Among approximately 3,500 distinct CDR3 sequences listed, roughly 17% were seen once. Sequencing was performed on glioma tissue, nonneoplastic brain tissue, or PBMCs (not recorded which). The receptors come from a human donor with low-grade glioma or glioblastoma, undergoing nonglioma brain surgery, or in good health (not recorded which).

Judged by abundance, this clonotype is medium-sized (0.01 to 0.1%). The rearrangement links TRBV7-8 to TRBJ1-1; D unclear. Germline CDR1 is SGHVS and CDR2 is FQNEAQ. The CDR3 extends over 17 amino acids. With 5 bases removed from V and 0 bases from J, the gap between germline ends came to 19 bases. CDR3 in amino acids: CASSPAGRMNMNTEAFF. CDR3 DNA sequence: TGTGCCAGCAGCCCCGCCGGACGGATGAACATGAACACTGAAGCTTTCTTT. Using reference TRBV7-8 and TRBJ1-1 for the parts outside the CDR3, the full variable domain is GAGVSQSPRYKVAKRGQDVALRCDPISGHVSLFWYQQALGQGPEFLTYFQNEAQLDKSGLPSDRFFAERPEGSVSTLKIQRTQQEDSAVYLCASSPAGRMNMNTEAFFGQGTRLTVV.

Ten or more counts support this clonotype. This chain connects TRBV29-1 to TRBJ2-5; D is possibly TRBD1 (6 bases). This CDR3 comprises 12 residues. Trimming shortened V by 6 bases and J by 3 bases, and 11 bases separated the two germline ends. Germline CDR1 reads SQVTM; CDR2 reads ANQGSEA. CDR3 region: CSVHTGKETQYF. In nucleotides, the CDR3 is TGCAGCGTCCATACAGGGAAAGAGACCCAGTACTTC.

A remark on this clonotype: Its ends do not fully match the called genes, so a read error is possible. This sequence joins TRBV6-2 or TRBV6-3 and TRBJ1-6; TRBD1 is a possible D gene (6 bases). This CDR3 is 14 amino acids long. Germline V gives CDR1 MNHEY, CDR2 SVGEGT. In DNA, the CDR3 is TGCGCCGGCATGAGGGGGACGGGGGATTCACCCCTCCACTTT. This gives the protein CAGMRGTGDSPLHF.

The V gene is TRBV11-2, the J gene TRBJ2-5, with 9 positions matching TRBD2. This CDR3 is 16 amino acids long. V was pared by 5 bases and J by 1 base, with 8 bases of the junction left unmatched. CDR1 and CDR2 (germline): SGHAT, FQNNGV. CDR3 residues: CASSTPTSGSQETQYF. In nucleotides, the CDR3 is TGTGCCAGCAGCACCCCAACTAGCGGGTCCCAAGAGACCCAGTACTTC.

The V call is TRBV7-2, the J call TRBJ2-1; 9 nucleotides align to TRBD2. Germline CDR1 reads SGHTA; CDR2 reads FQGNSA. This CDR3 is built from 15 residues. After removal of 9 bases from V and 7 bases from J, the junction contained 13 bases not matched to a gene. CDR3: CAREGKGGGGNEQFF. CDR3 in DNA: TGTGCCAGAGAGGGGAAGGGCGGGGGGGGAAATGAGCAGTTCTTC.

This clonotype rates as medium-sized. The rearrangement uses TRBV20-1 and TRBJ1-1; weak D call: TRBD1 (5 bases). This CDR3 has 13 amino acids. V dropped 1 base and J dropped 4 bases, with 10 bases sitting between them. Germline CDR1 DFQATT, CDR2 SNEGSKA (reference sequence). The CDR3 nucleotides read TGCAGTGCTAGAGGGGCCGGGACCACTGAAGCTTTCTTT. It encodes CSARGAGTTEAFF.

This clonotype is labeled as medium-sized (0.01 to 0.1%). The chain has TRBV4-1 and TRBJ2-3; no clear D gene. Germline assignment: CDR1 MGHRA and CDR2 YSYEKL. This CDR3 comprises 16 residues. Deletions cut 0 bases from V and 0 bases from J, with 10 bases between. The DNA for the CDR3 is TGCGCCAGCAGCCAAGATGCGGTAACTAGCACAGATACGCAGTATTTT. It is translated as CASSQDAVTSTDTQYF.

This clonotype was seen ten or more times. The CDR3 reads CASSIRELNTGELFF. CDR3 DNA sequence: TGTGCCAGTAGTATACGAGAATTGAATACCGGGGAGCTGTTTTTT. The chain has TRBV19 and TRBJ2-2, with D uncertain. The CDR3 runs to 15 residues. Germline CDR1 is LNHDA and CDR2 is SQIVND (reference sequence). V lost 2 bases, J lost 5 bases, and 12 bases lay in between.

The rearrangement links TRBV11-2 to TRBJ2-5; D is possibly TRBD2 (5 bases). V was trimmed by 4 bases and J by 3 bases, leaving 21 bases between them. CDR1 is SGHAT and CDR2 is FQNNGV in the germline V gene. The CDR3 is 17 residues long. As DNA, the CDR3 is TGTGCCAGCAGCTCCTATACCCCTGGGAGCGGCAAAGAGACCCAGTACTTC. Its protein product is CASSSYTPGSGKETQYF.

This chain connects TRBV2 to TRBJ1-6; 8 bases agree with TRBD1. CDR1 SNHLY and CDR2 FYNNEI come from the germline V gene. CDR3 size: 15 residues. J gave up 5 bases and V 7 bases, and 7 bases lay outside the gene matches. CDR3 sequence (DNA): TGTGCCAGCACCAGGACAGGGAGCCATAATTCACCCCTCCACTTT. Protein sequence: CASTRTGSHNSPLHF.

This clonotype is medium-sized (0.01 to 0.1%) within its sample. This chain uses TRBV6-6 with TRBJ1-1, with a tentative D call TRBD1 (6 bases). Germline values: CDR1 MNHNY, CDR2 SVGAGI (reference sequence). The germline V and J ends were trimmed by 3 bases and 5 bases, with 16 bases remaining between them. The length of the CDR3 is 15 residues. The chain's CDR3 is CASSYRGGHGTEAFF. Here the CDR3 DNA reads TGTGCCAGCAGTTATCGAGGGGGGCATGGAACTGAAGCTTTCTTT.

This clonotype was seen ten or more times. The gene calls are TRBV2 and TRBJ1-2, with a possible D match to TRBD1 (6 bases). Germline CDR1 SNHLY, CDR2 FYNNEI. This CDR3 spans 14 amino acids. The V gene lost 4 bases and the J gene lost 7 bases, with 16 bases spanning the gap. The CDR3 loop is CASSGVTGAGGYTF. The CDR3 coding sequence is TGTGCCAGCAGTGGGGTGACAGGCGCCGGTGGCTACACCTTC. The variable domain in full, with the rest retrieved from reference TRBV2 and TRBJ1-2, is EPEVTQTPSHQVTQMGQEVILRCVPISNHLYFYWYRQILGQKVEFLVSFYNNEISEKSEIFDDQFSVERPDGSNFTLKIRSTKLEDSAMYFCASSGVTGAGGYTFGSGTRLTVV.

Remarks on this clonotype: A much larger clone sits a single nucleotide away, making a read error possible. The chain recombines TRBV10-3 with TRBJ1-2; weak D call: TRBD1 (6 bases). Between the trimmed V and J ends, which lost 2 bases and 7 bases, there was a span of 20 bases. CDR3 length: 16 residues. Germline CDR1 and CDR2: ENHRY and SYGVKD. The CDR3 region is CAISEVGTQGSCGYTF. CDR3 in DNA: TGTGCCATCAGTGAGGTTGGGACACAGGGCTCCTGTGGCTACACCTTC.

This clonotype showed up many times. The rearrangement uses TRBV12-3 or TRBV12-4 and TRBJ1-6; 10 bases are a match to TRBD1. CDR3 length: 15 amino acids. V gave up 5 bases and J gave up 6 bases; unmatched junction bases: 4. The DNA of the CDR3 is TGTGCCAGCAGTCTAAGGACAGGGGGTAATTCACCCCTCCACTTT. Its translation: CASSLRTGGNSPLHF.

By share, this clonotype ranks as medium-sized. The rearrangement uses TRBV20-1 and TRBJ1-1; the D is unclear. V dropped 8 bases and J dropped 0 bases, with 10 bases sitting between them. Germline loops: CDR1 DFQATT, CDR2 SNEGSKA (reference sequence). CDR3 length equals 12 residues. The CDR3 sequence: CSPLWMNTEAFF. Here the CDR3 DNA reads TGCAGTCCCCTTTGGATGAACACTGAAGCTTTCTTT.

This clonotype ranks as large. This chain links TRBV27 with TRBJ1-1; no clear D gene. This CDR3 is 12 amino acids long. The V and J ends lost 5 bases and 7 bases respectively, with 11 bases between them. Germline CDR1 and CDR2: MNHEY and SMNVEV (reference sequence). The CDR3 DNA is TGTGCCAGCAGTACCCGCGACGGTGAAGCTTTCTTT. Translating it yields CASSTRDGEAFF.

This clonotype was found many times. The V and J genes are TRBV10-2 and TRBJ2-7, with D perhaps matching TRBD1 (8 bases). The germline gives CDR1 WSHSY, CDR2 SAAADI. This CDR3 region has 14 residues. V was pared by 4 bases and J by 6 bases, with 16 bases between. CDR3 sequence reads: CASSGTGRVGEQYV. CDR3 nucleotide sequence: TGCGCCAGCAGTGGGACAGGGAGGGTAGGCGAGCAGTACGTC.

This clonotype was counted many times. This chain joins TRBV12-3 or TRBV12-4 and TRBJ1-2; D is ambiguous. Trimming shortened V by 6 bases and J by 3 bases, and 11 bases separated the two germline ends. The CDR3 sequence is 13 residues long. CDR3 sequence: CASSPERDYGYTF. CDR3 DNA sequence: TGTGCCAGCAGCCCCGAGAGGGACTATGGCTACACCTTC.

In this sample, this clonotype turned up many times. The V gene is TRBV5-1, the J gene TRBJ2-7; no definite D call. Germline V CDR1 and CDR2: SGHRS, YFSETQ. V was pared by 0 bases and J by 3 bases, with 13 bases between. The CDR3 contains 15 residues. CDR3 protein: CASSLGAGHIYEQYV. The CDR3 DNA reads as TGCGCCAGCAGCTTGGGAGCCGGGCATATCTACGAGCAGTACGTC.